A single sample is the source of the 9 T cell receptor beta chains below, sequenced in a study of shared clonotypes between healthy human individuals. Method: immunoSEQ multiplex PCR; TCRdb's copy keeps in-frame clones and lacks some. The data contain roughly 1,600,000 clones, just under 99% of them singletons. The sample consisted of naive CD4+ T cells sorted from blood. Subset: CD45RA+ positively selected. The receptors were sampled from a man aged 30 to 45 in good health.

J is TRBJ1-3 and V is TRBV14; D is undetermined. The length of the CDR3 is 16 residues. Trimming pared 1 base from V and 7 bases from J, leaving 17 bases between. CDR1 and CDR2 from the germline V gene are SGHDN and FVKESK. The CDR3 reads CASSQARQVFGNTIYF. CDR3 nucleotides: TGTGCCAGCAGCCAAGCGAGGCAGGTCTTCGGGAACACCATATATTTT.

This clone was counted once. The chain employs TRBV29-1 and TRBJ2-1; 8 positions agree with TRBD2. The CDR3 has 16 amino acids. Per germline, CDR1 SQVTM and CDR2 ANQGSEA. V trimming: 1 base; J trimming: 2 bases; junction bases outside the gene matches: 7. The CDR3 region is CSVEVGSGRAYNEQFF. The CDR3 DNA reads TGCAGCGTTGAAGTGGGATCCGGGAGGGCCTACAATGAGCAGTTCTTC.

This sequence joins TRBV7-9 and TRBJ1-2, with TRBD1 as a possible D gene (6 bases). The V and J ends lost 3 bases and 9 bases respectively, with 14 bases between them. The CDR3 extends over 13 amino acids. The germline CDR1 and CDR2 sequences are SEHNR and FQNEAQ (reference sequence). CDR3 in DNA: TGTGCCAGCAGCTTGGGGGCGAGATCGAGCTACACCTTC. Protein sequence: CASSLGARSSYTF.

The chain is built from TRBV5-1 and TRBJ1-3, with D hard to call. The germline CDR1 and CDR2 sequences are SGHRS and YFSETQ. Trimming took off 0 bases at V and 0 bases at J, with 13 bases between the two ends. The CDR3 spans 17 residues. CDR3 nucleotides: TGCGCCAGCAGCTTGGTAGTCGGTGAGCACTCTGGAAACACCATATATTTT. This gives the protein CASSLVVGEHSGNTIYF.

The chain couples TRBV5-5 to TRBJ1-3, with unresolved D. Deletions cut 1 base from V and 0 bases from J, with 11 bases between. This CDR3 comprises 16 residues. Per germline, CDR1 SGHKS and CDR2 YYEKEE (reference sequence). The CDR3, as DNA: TGTGCCAGCAGCTTGTCGGCCGGAGCCTCTGGAAACACCATATATTTT. Its protein product is CASSLSAGASGNTIYF.

V is TRBV9 and J is TRBJ2-1, with D perhaps TRBD2 (5 bases). V was pared by 1 base and J by 9 bases, with 17 bases between. This CDR3 has 15 amino acids. CDR1 SGDLS and CDR2 YYNGEE come from the germline V gene. The CDR3 coding sequence is TGTGCCAGCAGCGTAACGACGGGGTCCTTCGGTGAGCAGTTCTTC. This codes for CASSVTTGSFGEQFF.

This chain connects TRBV7-6 to TRBJ2-3; D remains unclear. Germline lookup yields CDR1 SGHVS and CDR2 FNYEAQ. V lost 2 bases and J 3 bases, leaving 6 bases between the germline ends. The CDR3 has 13 amino acids. The CDR3 DNA sequence: TGTGCCAGCAGCTTATTAGTTACAGATACGCAGTATTTT. This gives the protein CASSLLVTDTQYF.

This clone was found once. The chain links TRBV7-8 to TRBJ1-3; D remains ambiguous. The CDR3 is 13 residues long. V lost 1 base and J lost 2, with 3 bases in between. Germline CDR1 reads SGHVS; CDR2 reads FQNEAQ. CDR3 loop: CASSLVTGNTIYF. In nucleotides, the CDR3 is TGTGCCAGCAGCTTAGTTACTGGAAACACCATATATTTT.

The rearrangement links TRBV6-1 to TRBJ2-5, with D perhaps assigned TRBD1 or TRBD2 (5 bases each). This CDR3 comprises 15 residues. Germline V gene lookup returns CDR1 MNHNS and CDR2 SASEGT. Trimming left V 0 bases short and J 5 bases short, with 13 bases between. CDR3 in amino acids: CASSEAGRRWETQYF. The CDR3 nucleotides read TGTGCCAGCAGTGAAGCGGGACGACGGTGGGAGACCCAGTACTTC.